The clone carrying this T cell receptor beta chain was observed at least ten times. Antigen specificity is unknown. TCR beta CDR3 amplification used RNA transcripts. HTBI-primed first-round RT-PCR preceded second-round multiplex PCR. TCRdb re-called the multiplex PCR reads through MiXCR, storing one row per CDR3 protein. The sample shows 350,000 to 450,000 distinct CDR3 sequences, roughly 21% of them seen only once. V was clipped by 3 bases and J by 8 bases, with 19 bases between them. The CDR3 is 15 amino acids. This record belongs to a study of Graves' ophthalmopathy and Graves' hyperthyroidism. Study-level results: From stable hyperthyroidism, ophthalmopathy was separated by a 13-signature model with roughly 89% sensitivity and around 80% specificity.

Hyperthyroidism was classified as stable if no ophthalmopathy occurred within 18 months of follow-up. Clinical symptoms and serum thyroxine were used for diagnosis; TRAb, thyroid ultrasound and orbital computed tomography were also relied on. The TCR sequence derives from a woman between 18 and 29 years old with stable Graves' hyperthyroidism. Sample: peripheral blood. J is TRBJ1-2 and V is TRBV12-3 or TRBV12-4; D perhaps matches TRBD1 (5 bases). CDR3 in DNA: TGTGCCAGCAGTTTTCGGGGAGGGACGATGGGAGGCTACACCTTC. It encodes CASSFRGGTMGGYTF.